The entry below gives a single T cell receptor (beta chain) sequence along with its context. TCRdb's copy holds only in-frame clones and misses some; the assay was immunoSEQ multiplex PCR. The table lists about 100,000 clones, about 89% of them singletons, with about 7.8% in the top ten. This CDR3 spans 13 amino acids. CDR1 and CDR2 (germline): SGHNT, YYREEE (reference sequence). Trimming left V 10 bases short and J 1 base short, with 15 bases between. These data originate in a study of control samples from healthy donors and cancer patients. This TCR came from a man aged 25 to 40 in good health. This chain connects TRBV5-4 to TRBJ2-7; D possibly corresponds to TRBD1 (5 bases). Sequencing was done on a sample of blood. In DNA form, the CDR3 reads TGTGCCGGCTCTCAGGGTGGTTCCTACGAGCAGTACTTC. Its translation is CAGSQGGSYEQYF.